Below are 11 T cell receptor beta chains sequenced from a single sample in a study of blood T cell repertoires in COVID-19. TCRdb's table, derived via immunoSEQ multiplex PCR, lists solely in-frame clones and lacks some. This table has hundreds of thousands of clones, 75% to 90% appearing once. The sample comprised peripheral blood. The receptors shown here come from a woman aged 18-30 years with acute or convalescent COVID-19.

As to this clone: The same CDR3 arises from other DNA sequences in this sample as well. V and J are TRBV3-1 (or the pseudogene TRBV3-2) and TRBJ1-1; 8 positions agree with TRBD1. The V gene's germline CDR1 is LGHDT and CDR2 YNNKEL (reference sequence). Trimming cost V 4 bases and J 5 bases; bases outside gene matches: 6. The CDR3 has 14 amino acids. Written as DNA, the CDR3 is TGTGCCAGCAGCCTTGGGACAGGAAGGACTGAAGCTTTCTTT. Translated, it gives CASSLGTGRTEAFF.

The genes are TRBV27 and TRBJ2-5, with a possible D match to TRBD2 (5 bases). The CDR3 runs to 14 residues. Germline V CDR1 and CDR2: MNHEY, SMNVEV (reference sequence). V was pared by 7 bases and J by 0 bases, with 12 bases between. Here the CDR3 reads CASTLDGNQETQYF. The CDR3 region has the DNA TGTGCCAGCACCCTAGACGGGAACCAAGAGACCCAGTACTTC.

This rearrangement joins TRBV3-1 (or the pseudogene TRBV3-2) to TRBJ2-2, with 9 positions matching TRBD1. The CDR3 has 15 residues. V shed 4 bases, J shed 4 bases, and the junction held 4 bases outside the gene matches. CDR1 is LGHDT, CDR2 YNNKEL, per germline (reference sequence). CDR3: CASSLGQGSTGELFF. The CDR3 region has the DNA TGTGCCAGCAGCCTCGGACAGGGGAGCACCGGGGAGCTGTTTTTT.

The V gene is TRBV6-5, the J gene TRBJ1-6, with 10 bases matching TRBD1. Losses at the gene ends were 6 bases for V and 9 bases for J; bases not matched to a gene: 5. Germline CDR1 and CDR2: MNHEY and SVGAGI. CDR3 length: 14 amino acids. The CDR3 DNA reads as TGTGCCAGCAGCGCGACAGGGGGCAGTTCACCCCTCCACTTT. It translates to CASSATGGSSPLHF.

This rearrangement joins TRBV4-3 to TRBJ1-4; D not certain. The germline V and J ends were trimmed by 3 bases and 5 bases, with 10 bases remaining between them. The CDR3 is made up of 14 amino acids. CDR1 is LGHNA, CDR2 YSLEER, per germline. CDR3 bases: TGCGCCAGCAGCCAGAGCACGGTAAATGAAAAACTGTTTTTT. Translation: CASSQSTVNEKLFF.

The CDR3 DNA reads as TGTGCCAGCAGTTGGACAGTTAATCAGCCCCAGCATTTT. It specifies CASSWTVNQPQHF. The V call is TRBV12-3 or TRBV12-4, the J call TRBJ1-5; a weak D match, TRBD1 (6 bases). Trimming took off 4 bases at V and 4 bases at J, with 8 bases between the two ends. The CDR3 spans 13 residues.

J is TRBJ2-7 and V is TRBV4-1; 12 nucleotides align to TRBD1. The V gene end was trimmed by 7 bases and the J gene end by 3 bases; junction bases not matched to a gene: 4. The CDR3 runs 14 residues. The germline V gene encodes CDR1 MGHRA and CDR2 YSYEKL. The CDR3 DNA follows: TGCGCCAGCAAGGGACAGGGGGCGGACTACGAGCAGTACTTC. The encoded protein is CASKGQGADYEQYF.

V and J are TRBV9 and TRBJ2-7; possibly TRBD1 for D (6 bases). Per germline, CDR1 SGDLS and CDR2 YYNGEE. The germline V and J ends were trimmed by 0 bases and 4 bases, with 8 bases remaining between them. The CDR3 covers 13 residues. CDR3 protein: CASSVETGYEQYF. The CDR3 DNA reads as TGTGCCAGCAGCGTAGAGACAGGTTACGAGCAGTACTTC.

V gene TRBV9 combines with J gene TRBJ1-1, with 8 bases that match TRBD1. The CDR3 length is 16 residues. The V segment lost 0 bases and the J segment 5 bases; nucleotides outside the gene matches: 9. CDR1 is SGDLS and CDR2 is YYNGEE in the germline V gene. The CDR3 DNA is TGTGCCAGCAGCGTAGGCGTTGACAGGGGAGGAACTGAAGCTTTCTTT. The encoded protein is CASSVGVDRGGTEAFF.

The rearrangement uses TRBV4-1 and TRBJ1-2; 7 positions agree with TRBD1. V lost 3 bases, J lost 3 bases, and 10 bases stayed unmatched. The CDR3 totals 16 residues. CDR1 and CDR2 (germline): MGHRA, YSYEKL. Here the CDR3 DNA reads TGCGCCAGCAGCCACCCCGCAGGGGGATTTGACTATGGCTACACCTTC. It encodes CASSHPAGGFDYGYTF.

V gene TRBV5-1 combines with J gene TRBJ1-5; weak D call: TRBD1 (5 bases). V gave up 5 bases and J gave up 2 bases, with 11 bases separating them. Germline V lookup: CDR1 SGHRS, CDR2 YFSETQ. The CDR3 totals 14 residues. As DNA, the CDR3 is TGCGCCAGCAGGGAGGGGAGTGGCAATCAGCCCCAGCATTTT. It yields the protein CASREGSGNQPQHF.